This T cell receptor (beta chain) is drawn from a study of STAT3 mutations in large granular lymphocyte leukemia (dated by TCRdb to between 2018 and 2020). About the study as a whole: In roughly half of the longitudinally sequenced T-LGLL patients, canonical activating STAT3 mutations were detected. More than half of T-LGLL patients received one or more immunosuppressive therapy regimens, with hematologic response in about two fifths of those treated. To reconstruct clonal hierarchy and dynamics, serial deep sequencing of TCRbeta CDR3 and STAT3 was performed in patients with T-cell large granular lymphocyte leukemia. From an initial cohort of 200 to 250 LGL patients, roughly 20 representative T-LGLL cases were chosen for longitudinal sequencing of TCRbeta and STAT3. A couple of patients with natural killer LGL leukemia were also sequenced longitudinally as controls within the study. Each patient was sequenced at an average of about 3.6 time points, ranging from 2 to 8 samplings.

DNA was extracted from blood mononuclear cells, with the same DNA used for both TCR and STAT3 sequencing. TCRbeta libraries were sequenced on an Illumina MiSeq, averaging roughly 41,000 productive templates per sample. Multiplex PCR amplification was used to generate TCRbeta CDR3 libraries with the immunoSEQ assay. In the authors' own workflow: Repertoire diversity was computed as previously defined, with values near 0 indicating extremely monoclonal samples. The clones in this table, taken by TCRdb from immuneACCESS, are in-frame only. Not every clone is retained; where verified, under half of the shortfall comes from an unresolved V gene, and the cause of the rest is unknown. That table furnishes V, J and clone size, whereas the DNA furnished D and trimming. The sample table shows some 9,800 clones, and about 90% are seen once. The ten largest clones take up over 25% of the sample. Reading from cysteine to phenylalanine, the CDR3 counts 12 amino acids. Only the CDR3 part of the read is kept: 36 bases, read in frame from the first base. V gives up 2 bases and J gives up 4 bases, and the segment between their germline ends measures 6 bases. According to the germline V gene (reference sequence), CDR1 reads MNHEY and CDR2 reads SMNVEV.

The investigation overall reported the following: In about 30% of the 18 patients, TCR clonotype switching occurred after therapy, and every newly emerging clone was STAT3 wild type. Linking therapy response to changes in TCR clonal burden was complicated by variable intervals between samplings and by differing treatment regimens. Several patients had a dominant TCR clone burden greater than the STAT3 mutant burden, which suggests that the STAT3 mutation arose secondarily within a clone that had already expanded. At least one immunodominant TCRbeta clonotype was present in every T-LGLL patient, and multiple immunodominant subclonotypes appeared in about half of the T-LGLL patients. Because no samples were available when a clone first appeared, clonal expansion had to be inferred from samplings taken at other points. Persisting codominant clonotypes in some patients meant a small but highly pathogenic clone may have been missed.

Notes on this clone: Its antigen is still unknown. No base quality information exists; no much larger clone differs at one position.

The source of this sequence is a man between 60 and 70 years old with T-cell large granular lymphocyte leukemia. Some clones in this sample may be carry-over from other donors' samples. The age is the age at diagnosis. The sequencing input was peripheral blood mononuclear cells. The chain links TRBV27 with TRBJ2-7; the D region possibly corresponds to TRBD2 (5 bases align). The bases are TGTGCCAGCAGTTTAAGCGGATACGAGCAGTACTTC. This codes for CASSLSGYEQYF.